Listed below are T cell receptor beta chains from one sample, sequenced in a study of identical twins. MiXCR, applied by TCRdb to the 5' RACE reads, yields one record per CDR3 protein. The data contain about 220,000 distinct CDR3 sequences, less than 8% of them singletons. The data were also submitted as part of a second study, on yellow fever vaccine responses in identical twins.

The sequencing sample was made of memory (CD45RO+) T cells sorted from blood. The receptors derive from a woman in her late teens or twenties in good health. Both conserved end residues are part of each CDR3. D genes are given only for firm matches. Expanded clones get a size class; other rows say once, few or many, or leave the size out.

j_gene: TRBJ2-5
abundance: many
d_gene: NA
v_gene: TRBV29-1
CDR3nt: TGCAGCGTGAAGGAACGGACTGGCCAAGAGACCCAGTACTTC
CDR3aa: CSVKERTGQETQYF

j_gene: TRBJ2-3
abundance: NA
d_gene: TRBD1
v_gene: TRBV15
CDR3nt: TGTGCCACCAGCAGGGTGGGTTACAGGGGTGGTGGTCCAGATACGCAGTATTTT
CDR3aa: CATSRVGYRGGGPDTQYF

j_gene: TRBJ2-3
abundance: few
d_gene: NA
v_gene: TRBV9
CDR3nt: TGTGCCAGCAGCGTAGCGGGGGTGGTAGATACGCAGTATTTT
CDR3aa: CASSVAGVVDTQYF

j_gene: TRBJ1-1
abundance: many
d_gene: NA
v_gene: TRBV3-1
CDR3nt: TGTGCCAGCAGCCAAGCGACAAGGAACACTGAAGCTTTCTTT
CDR3aa: CASSQATRNTEAFF

j_gene: TRBJ2-3
abundance: NA
d_gene: TRBD2
v_gene: TRBV7-2
CDR3nt: TGTGCCACCGCTAGCGGGAGGGCCCAGGTAGATACGCAGTATTTT
CDR3aa: CATASGRAQVDTQYF

j_gene: TRBJ1-6
abundance: many
d_gene: NA
v_gene: TRBV10-3
CDR3nt: TGTGCCATCAGTGCTGGGACACCTCTGAGGTCCTATAATTCACCCCTCCACTTT
CDR3aa: CAISAGTPLRSYNSPLHF

j_gene: TRBJ2-5
abundance: few
d_gene: TRBD1
v_gene: TRBV3-1
CDR3nt: TGTGCCAGCGAAGGTTGGGCAGGGGGCAAGTGGGGCCAAGAGACCCAGTACTTC
CDR3aa: CASEGWAGGKWGQETQYF

j_gene: TRBJ2-7
abundance: many
d_gene: NA
v_gene: TRBV7-2
CDR3nt: TGTGCCAGCAGCTTAGACGGAAGAGGGTCCTACGAGCAGTACTTC
CDR3aa: CASSLDGRGSYEQYF

j_gene: TRBJ2-7
abundance: NA
d_gene: TRBD1
v_gene: TRBV30
CDR3nt: TGTGCCTGGAGTGTAAGCGGGACAGGGGAGCAGTACTTC
CDR3aa: CAWSVSGTGEQYF

j_gene: TRBJ2-7
abundance: few
d_gene: TRBD1
v_gene: TRBV20-1
CDR3nt: TGCAGTGCTAAGGGGACAGGGTTCCACGAGCAGTACTTC
CDR3aa: CSAKGTGFHEQYF

j_gene: TRBJ2-7
abundance: few
d_gene: NA
v_gene: TRBV7-2
CDR3nt: TGTGCCAGCAGCCCTGAGGACTACGAGCAGTACTTC
CDR3aa: CASSPEDYEQYF

j_gene: TRBJ2-2
abundance: NA
d_gene: TRBD2
v_gene: TRBV4-2
CDR3nt: TGTGCCAGCAGCCATGGGCTAGCGGTGAACACCGGGGAGCTGTTTTTT
CDR3aa: CASSHGLAVNTGELFF

j_gene: TRBJ2-7
abundance: many
d_gene: TRBD1
v_gene: TRBV7-4
CDR3nt: TGTGCCAGCAGCTTGCCCAGACAGGGGGCTAGCTACGAGCAGTACTTC
CDR3aa: CASSLPRQGASYEQYF

j_gene: TRBJ2-3
abundance: many
d_gene: TRBD2
v_gene: TRBV12-3/TRBV12-4
CDR3nt: TGTGCCAGCACCCAGAGGGCTAGCGGGGTCCTTAGCACAGATACGCAGTATTTT
CDR3aa: CASTQRASGVLSTDTQYF

j_gene: TRBJ2-5
abundance: many
d_gene: TRBD1
v_gene: TRBV7-9
CDR3nt: TGTGCCAGCAGCGCATCTACAGGGGGCGGATACCAAGAGACCCAGTACTTC
CDR3aa: CASSASTGGGYQETQYF

j_gene: TRBJ2-3
abundance: few
d_gene: TRBD2
v_gene: TRBV11-1
CDR3nt: TGTGCCAGCAGCTTAGCCCAGACTAGCGGGGGGTTAACCGCGAAGGTCACAGATACGCAGTATTTT
CDR3aa: CASSLAQTSGGLTAKVTDTQYF

j_gene: TRBJ2-7
abundance: many
d_gene: TRBD2
v_gene: TRBV7-2
CDR3nt: TGTGCCAGCAGCCCGATCCTAGCGGATTACGAGCAGTACTTC
CDR3aa: CASSPILADYEQYF

j_gene: TRBJ1-1
abundance: NA
d_gene: NA
v_gene: TRBV5-1
CDR3nt: TGCGCCAGCAGCTTTGAGGGAAGAGGAACTGAAGCTTTCTTT
CDR3aa: CASSFEGRGTEAFF

j_gene: TRBJ1-1
abundance: few
d_gene: NA
v_gene: TRBV4-2
CDR3nt: TGTGCCAGCAGCCAAGAGACGAAGGGCGGGGGCACTGAAGCTTTCTTT
CDR3aa: CASSQETKGGGTEAFF

j_gene: TRBJ2-7
abundance: few
d_gene: TRBD2
v_gene: TRBV6-1
CDR3nt: TGTGCCAGCAGTGCTCTAGCGGGAGGAATCACCTACGAGCAGTACTTC
CDR3aa: CASSALAGGITYEQYF

j_gene: TRBJ2-1
abundance: NA
d_gene: NA
v_gene: TRBV2
CDR3nt: TGTGCCAGCAGTAACAGGGGGGGGAATGAGCAGTTCTTC
CDR3aa: CASSNRGGNEQFF